These T cell receptor beta chains were read from a single sample in a study of T-cell reconstitution after alpha-beta-depleted transplantation in children. TCRdb itself ran the PCR reads through MiXCR, one entry per CDR3 protein. The table includes fewer than 750,000 distinct CDR3 sequences, approximately 30% detected once. Sample: PBMCs, taken before TCRalphabeta/CD19-depleted stem cell transplant. The receptors stem from a boy in the first two years of life with Wiskott-Aldrich syndrome, due to receive a stem cell transplant. The CDR3 runs from the conserved cysteine through the conserved F or W. Each record gives: J gene, V gene, CDR3 protein.

J: TRBJ1-2; V: TRBV20-1; CDR3: CSARGQGSCTF
J: TRBJ2-2; V: TRBV7-9; CDR3: CASSPQGVRTGELFF
J: TRBJ2-3; V: TRBV5-1; CDR3: CASGLLAGPTDTQYF
J: TRBJ2-3; V: TRBV5-5; CDR3: CASGIGRTDTQYF
J: TRBJ1-2; V: TRBV6-5; CDR3: CASRTGTAGF
J: TRBJ1-1; V: TRBV5-1; CDR3: CASRKDTMYTEAFF
J: TRBJ2-5; V: TRBV20-1; CDR3: CSARVAGTGETQYF
J: TRBJ2-7; V: TRBV5-1; CDR3: CASSSYEKIFDSYEQYF
J: TRBJ2-7; V: TRBV2; CDR3: CASKRTTGVSTYEQYF
J: TRBJ1-1; V: TRBV30; CDR3: CAWNGLTPNTEAFF
J: TRBJ2-1; V: TRBV5-1; CDR3: CASSLALAPDEQFF
J: TRBJ2-1; V: TRBV12-3/TRBV12-4; CDR3: CASSLSGRLTYNEQFF
J: TRBJ2-1; V: TRBV6-2/TRBV6-3; CDR3: CASRLPGQGGGQFF
J: TRBJ1-3; V: TRBV5-1; CDR3: CASSLYAGASGNTIYF
J: TRBJ2-3; V: TRBV10-3; CDR3: CAISEVDGTDTQYF
J: TRBJ2-7; V: TRBV2; CDR3: CASKFYGTGSNEQYF
J: TRBJ2-3; V: TRBV5-1; CDR3: CASSLPLAGRSDTQYF
J: TRBJ2-3; V: TRBV5-1; CDR3: CASSLQGAPTDTQYF
J: TRBJ2-7; V: TRBV4-1; CDR3: CASSHQDSSYEQYF
J: TRBJ2-3; V: TRBV5-1; CDR3: CASRQDRAPSTDTQYF
J: TRBJ1-4; V: TRBV5-1; CDR3: CASSPPGQGRKKLFF
J: TRBJ2-3; V: TRBV11-2; CDR3: CASSGLTGGIDTQYF
J: TRBJ2-5; V: TRBV5-1; CDR3: CASSGLGPETQYF